The clone carrying this T cell receptor (beta chain) appeared a few times. The data were obtained in a study of blood T cell repertoires in COVID-19. Study in general: Researchers got acute and convalescent COVID-19 samples from the United States, Italy and Spain. The analysed material was cDNA or gDNA that came from T cells, B-cell-depleted T cells, or PBMCs.

Losses at the gene ends were 5 bases for V and 8 bases for J; bases not matched to a gene: 5. The CDR3 is made up of 13 amino acids. Germline assignment: CDR1 SGHDN and CDR2 FVKESK. Methods used by the authors: Amplified reference gene primers provided the basis for estimating nucleated cell counts. Produced via immunoSEQ multiplex PCR; TCRdb's table is partial and in-frame only. The D gene and trimming were derived from the DNA, and the V and J assignments and clone size from that table. The sample yields approximately 300,000 clones, around 92% seen once. The receptor's source is a man younger than 30 who had recovered from COVID-19. Sequencing input: peripheral blood. The chain employs TRBV14 and TRBJ1-4, with 7 nucleotides matching TRBD1. This CDR3 is CASSRGLGEKLFF. CDR3 sequence (DNA): TGTGCCAGCAGCAGGGGGCTGGGGGAAAAACTGTTTTTT.